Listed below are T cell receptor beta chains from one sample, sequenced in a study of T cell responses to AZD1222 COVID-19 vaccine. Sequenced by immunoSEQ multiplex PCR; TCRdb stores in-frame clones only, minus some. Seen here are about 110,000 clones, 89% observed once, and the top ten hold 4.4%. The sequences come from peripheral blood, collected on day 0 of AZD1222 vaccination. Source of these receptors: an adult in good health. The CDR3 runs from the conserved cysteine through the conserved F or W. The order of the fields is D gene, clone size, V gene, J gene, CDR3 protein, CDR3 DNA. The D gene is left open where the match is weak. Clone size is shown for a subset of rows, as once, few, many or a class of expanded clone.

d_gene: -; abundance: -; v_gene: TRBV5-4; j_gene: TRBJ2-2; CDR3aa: CASSLVGQNTGELFF; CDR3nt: TGTGCCAGCAGCTTGGTGGGACAGAACACCGGGGAGCTGTTTTTT
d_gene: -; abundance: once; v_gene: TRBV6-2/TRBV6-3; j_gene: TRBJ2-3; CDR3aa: CASSLGPDTQYF; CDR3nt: TGTGCCAGCAGTCTCGGTCCAGATACGCAGTATTTT
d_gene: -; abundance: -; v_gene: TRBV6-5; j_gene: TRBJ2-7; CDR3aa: CASRVARNYEQYF; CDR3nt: TGTGCCAGCAGAGTAGCGCGCAACTACGAGCAGTACTTC
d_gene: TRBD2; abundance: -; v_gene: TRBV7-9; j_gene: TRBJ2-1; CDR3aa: CASSLSWTSGLNEQFF; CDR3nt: TGTGCCAGCAGCTTATCGTGGACTAGCGGCCTCAATGAGCAGTTCTTC
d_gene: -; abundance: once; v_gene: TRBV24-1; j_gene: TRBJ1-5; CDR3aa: CATSDAGKPQHF; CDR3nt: TGTGCCACCAGTGATGCAGGGAAGCCCCAGCATTTT
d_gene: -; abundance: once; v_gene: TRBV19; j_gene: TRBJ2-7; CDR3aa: CASSMPSSGYEQYF; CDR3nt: TGTGCCAGTAGTATGCCTTCGAGCGGCTACGAGCAGTACTTC
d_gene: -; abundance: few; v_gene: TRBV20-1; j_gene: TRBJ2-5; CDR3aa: CSASQLARETQYF; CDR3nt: TGCAGTGCTAGTCAGCTAGCACGAGAGACCCAGTACTTC
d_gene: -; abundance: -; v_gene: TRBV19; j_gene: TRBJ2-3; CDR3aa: CASALADTQYF; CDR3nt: TGTGCCAGTGCGCTCGCAGATACGCAGTATTTT
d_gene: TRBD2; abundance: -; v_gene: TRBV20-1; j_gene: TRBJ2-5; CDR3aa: CSASGGDLKETQYF; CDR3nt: TGCAGTGCTAGTGGGGGGGACTTAAAAGAGACCCAGTACTTC
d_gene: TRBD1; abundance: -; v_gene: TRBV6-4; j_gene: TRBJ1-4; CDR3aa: CASSETGLSEKLFF; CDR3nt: TGTGCCAGCAGTGAGACAGGGCTTAGCGAAAAACTGTTTTTT
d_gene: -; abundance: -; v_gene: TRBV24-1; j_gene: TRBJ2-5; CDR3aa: CATSSRNEETQYF; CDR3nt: TGTGCCACCAGTTCGCGCAATGAGGAGACCCAGTACTTC
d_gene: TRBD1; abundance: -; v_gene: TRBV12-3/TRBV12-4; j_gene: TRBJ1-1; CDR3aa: CASRRTGGTEAFF; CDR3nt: TGTGCCAGCAGAAGGACAGGGGGCACTGAAGCTTTCTTT
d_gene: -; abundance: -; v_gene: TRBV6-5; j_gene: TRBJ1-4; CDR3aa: CASDDSSTGNEKLFF; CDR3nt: TGTGCCAGCGACGACTCAAGCACGGGGAATGAAAAACTGTTTTTT
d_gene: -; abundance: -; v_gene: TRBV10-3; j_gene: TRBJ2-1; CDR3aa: CAISRTTQYNEQFF; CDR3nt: TGTGCCATCAGCCGCACTACCCAATACAATGAGCAGTTCTTC
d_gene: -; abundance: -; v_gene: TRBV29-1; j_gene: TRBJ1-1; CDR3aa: CSVEELGTTEAFF; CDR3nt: TGCAGCGTTGAAGAACTAGGGACCACTGAAGCTTTCTTT
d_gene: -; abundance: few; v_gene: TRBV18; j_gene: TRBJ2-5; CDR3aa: CASSSGSQETQYF; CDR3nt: TGTGCCAGCTCATCTGGGTCTCAAGAGACCCAGTACTTC
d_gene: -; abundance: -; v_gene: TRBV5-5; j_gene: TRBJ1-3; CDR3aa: CASSQPGGSGNTIYF; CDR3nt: TGTGCCAGCAGCCAGCCAGGCGGCTCTGGAAACACCATATATTTT
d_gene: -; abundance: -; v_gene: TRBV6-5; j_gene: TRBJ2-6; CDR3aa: CASSITGSGANVLTF; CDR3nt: TGTGCCAGCAGCATTACCGGTTCTGGGGCCAACGTCCTGACTTTC
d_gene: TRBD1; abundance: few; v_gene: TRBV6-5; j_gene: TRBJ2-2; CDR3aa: CASRTTGGVTGELFF; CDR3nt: TGTGCCAGCAGGACTACAGGGGGCGTCACCGGGGAGCTGTTTTTT
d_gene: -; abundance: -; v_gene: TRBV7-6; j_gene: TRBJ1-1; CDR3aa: CASSLNRNTEAFF; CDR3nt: TGTGCCAGCAGCTTAAACAGGAACACTGAAGCTTTCTTT
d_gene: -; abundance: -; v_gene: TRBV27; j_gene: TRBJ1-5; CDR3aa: CASSPLRREPQHF; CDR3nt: TGTGCCAGCAGTCCTTTAAGGCGCGAGCCCCAGCATTTT
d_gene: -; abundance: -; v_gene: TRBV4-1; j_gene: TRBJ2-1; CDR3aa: CASSREDKRSNEQFF; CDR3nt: TGCGCCAGCAGCCGAGAGGACAAAAGGTCCAATGAGCAGTTCTTC
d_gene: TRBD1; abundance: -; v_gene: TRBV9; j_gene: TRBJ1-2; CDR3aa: CASSVGDRAGYTF; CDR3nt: TGTGCCAGCAGCGTAGGAGACAGGGCCGGCTACACCTTC
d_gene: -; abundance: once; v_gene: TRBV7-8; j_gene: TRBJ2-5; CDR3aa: CASSLETGTSYQETQYF; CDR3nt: TGTGCCAGCAGCTTAGAAACGGGGACCAGTTACCAAGAGACCCAGTACTTC
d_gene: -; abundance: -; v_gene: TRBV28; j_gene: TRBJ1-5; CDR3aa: CASSLSLFQPQHF; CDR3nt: TGTGCCAGCAGTTTAAGTCTGTTTCAGCCCCAGCATTTT
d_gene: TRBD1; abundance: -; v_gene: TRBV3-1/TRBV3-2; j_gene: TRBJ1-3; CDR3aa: CASSQLGQRTGNTIYF; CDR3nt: TGTGCCAGCAGCCAATTGGGACAGCGGACTGGAAACACCATATATTTT
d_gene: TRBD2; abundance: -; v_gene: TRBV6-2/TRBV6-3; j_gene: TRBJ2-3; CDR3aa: CASSYPGTSGGGDTQYF; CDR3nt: TGTGCCAGCAGTTACCCCGGGACTAGCGGGGGAGGAGATACGCAGTATTTT
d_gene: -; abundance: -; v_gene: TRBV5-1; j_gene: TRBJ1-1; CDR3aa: CASSVGGTGNTEAFF; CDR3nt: TGCGCCAGCAGCGTAGGCGGGACGGGTAACACTGAAGCTTTCTTT
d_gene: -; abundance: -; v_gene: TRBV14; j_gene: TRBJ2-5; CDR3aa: CASSPIRDQIKIGETQYF; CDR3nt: TGTGCCAGCAGCCCGATCCGGGACCAAATTAAAATCGGGGAGACCCAGTACTTC
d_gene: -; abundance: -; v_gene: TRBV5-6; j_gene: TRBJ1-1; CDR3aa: CASTLWGRERTEAFF; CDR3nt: TGTGCCAGCACCCTTTGGGGTCGGGAACGGACTGAAGCTTTCTTT
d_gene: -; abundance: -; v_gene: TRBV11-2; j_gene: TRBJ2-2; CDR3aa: CASSFSNRASELFF; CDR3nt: TGTGCCAGCAGCTTCTCAAATAGGGCGTCTGAGCTGTTTTTT
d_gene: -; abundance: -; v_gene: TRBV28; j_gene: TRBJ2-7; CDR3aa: CASSLRPPSYEQYF; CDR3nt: TGTGCCAGCAGTTTAAGGCCGCCTTCCTACGAGCAGTACTTC
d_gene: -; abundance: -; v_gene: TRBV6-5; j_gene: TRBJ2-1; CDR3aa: CASSYDGGGVYNEQFF; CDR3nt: TGTGCCAGCAGTTACGATGGAGGGGGGGTCTACAATGAGCAGTTCTTC
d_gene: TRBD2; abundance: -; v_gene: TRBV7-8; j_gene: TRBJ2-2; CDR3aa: CASSSPGLAKNTGELFF; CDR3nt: TGTGCCAGCAGCTCTCCGGGACTAGCAAAGAACACCGGGGAGCTGTTTTTT
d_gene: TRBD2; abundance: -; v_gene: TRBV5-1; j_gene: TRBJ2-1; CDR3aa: CASSVTSGSSYNEQFF; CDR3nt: TGCGCCAGCAGCGTTACTAGCGGGAGCTCCTACAATGAGCAGTTCTTC
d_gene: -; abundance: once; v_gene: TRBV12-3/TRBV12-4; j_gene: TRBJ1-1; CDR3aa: CASQGALEAFF; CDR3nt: TGTGCCAGCCAAGGGGCACTGGAAGCTTTCTTT
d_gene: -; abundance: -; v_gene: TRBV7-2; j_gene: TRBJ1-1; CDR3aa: CASRHYTGFLNEAFF; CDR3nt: TGTGCCAGCAGGCATTATACAGGGTTTTTAAATGAAGCTTTCTTT
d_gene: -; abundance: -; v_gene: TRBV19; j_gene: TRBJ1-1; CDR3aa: CASRGGLYEAFF; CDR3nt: TGTGCCAGTAGGGGCGGACTATACGAAGCTTTCTTT
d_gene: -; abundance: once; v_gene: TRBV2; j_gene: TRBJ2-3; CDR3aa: CASFGGAGTQYF; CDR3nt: TGTGCCAGCTTTGGGGGGGCCGGTACGCAGTATTTT
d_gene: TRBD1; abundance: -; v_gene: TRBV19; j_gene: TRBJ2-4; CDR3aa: CASIDPRDSSAWFQYF; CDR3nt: TGTGCCAGTATCGACCCCCGGGACAGCTCCGCCTGGTTTCAGTACTTC
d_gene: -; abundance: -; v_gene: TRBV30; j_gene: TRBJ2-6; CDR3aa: CAWGAGGSGANVLTF; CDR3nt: TGTGCCTGGGGGGCCGGGGGCTCTGGGGCCAACGTCCTGACTTTC
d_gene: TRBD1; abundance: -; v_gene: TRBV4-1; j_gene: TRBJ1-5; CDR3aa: CASSQELTGTPQPQHF; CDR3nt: TGCGCCAGCAGCCAAGAATTGACAGGGACCCCTCAGCCCCAGCATTTT
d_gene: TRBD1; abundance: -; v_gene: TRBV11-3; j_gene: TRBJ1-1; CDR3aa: CASSQRVDREVFF; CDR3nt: TGTGCCAGCAGCCAACGCGTAGACAGGGAAGTTTTCTTT
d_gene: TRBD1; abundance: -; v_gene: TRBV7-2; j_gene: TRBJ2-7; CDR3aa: CASSLTGVEQYF; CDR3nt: TGTGCCAGCAGCTTGACAGGGGTCGAGCAGTACTTC
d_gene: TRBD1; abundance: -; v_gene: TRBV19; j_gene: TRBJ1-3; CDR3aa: CASTISGTVENTIYF; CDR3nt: TGTGCCAGTACCATCTCTGGGACAGTGGAAAACACCATATATTTT
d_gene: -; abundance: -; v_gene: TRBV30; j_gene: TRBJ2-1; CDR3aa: CAWSRASSYNEQFF; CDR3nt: TGTGCCTGGAGCAGGGCGAGCTCCTACAATGAGCAGTTCTTC
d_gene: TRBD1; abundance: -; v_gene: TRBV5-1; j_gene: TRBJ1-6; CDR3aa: CASSTKVPGQGSSYNSPLHF; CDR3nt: TGCGCCAGCAGCACCAAGGTCCCGGGACAGGGGAGCTCCTATAATTCACCCCTCCACTTT
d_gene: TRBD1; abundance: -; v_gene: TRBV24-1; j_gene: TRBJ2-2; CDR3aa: CATSPGTGGSGELFF; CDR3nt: TGTGCCACCAGTCCCGGGACAGGGGGCTCCGGGGAGCTGTTTTTT
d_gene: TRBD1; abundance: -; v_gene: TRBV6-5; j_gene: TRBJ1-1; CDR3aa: CAGVPGQGPNTEAFF; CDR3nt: TGTGCCGGAGTCCCGGGACAGGGACCGAACACTGAAGCTTTCTTT
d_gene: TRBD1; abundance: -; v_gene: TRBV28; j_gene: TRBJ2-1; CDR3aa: CASSSGQGNDEQFF; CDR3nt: TGTGCCAGCAGTTCAGGACAGGGTAACGATGAGCAGTTCTTC
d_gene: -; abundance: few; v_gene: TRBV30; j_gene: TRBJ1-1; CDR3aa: CAWSRGSREAFF; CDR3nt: TGTGCCTGGAGTAGGGGCAGCCGTGAAGCTTTCTTT
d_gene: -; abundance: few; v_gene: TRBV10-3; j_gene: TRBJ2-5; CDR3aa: CAISEPTEYQETQYF; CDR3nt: TGTGCCATCAGTGAGCCCACAGAGTACCAAGAGACCCAGTACTTC
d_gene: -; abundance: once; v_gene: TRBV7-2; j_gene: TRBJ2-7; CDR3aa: CASSLASGDTYEQYF; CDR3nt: TGTGCCAGCAGCTTAGCGTCAGGGGACACCTACGAGCAGTACTTC